In this sample, the clone carrying this T cell receptor (beta chain) turned up a few times. Its specificity is not known. Input was 2 ug genomic DNA, or all available if less. The PCR used 60 V beta and 13 J beta primers. Some clones are missing from TCRdb's copy, which holds only in-frame ones; the method was immunoSEQ multiplex PCR. The repertoire includes roughly 80,000 clones, around 90% of them detected once, and approximately 2.9% sits in the top ten. V was shortened by 3 bases and J by 0 bases, with 15 bases between the two germline ends. Germline CDR1 reads KGHSH; CDR2 reads LQKENI. The CDR3 is 16 residues long. The data belong to a study of glioma-infiltrating T cells after dendritic cell vaccination. Findings and caveats of the study: Few patients contributed both blood and tumor specimens.

PBMC were collected before vaccination, two weeks after the third vaccination, and at progression. Source: blood, taken before dendritic cell vaccination. This TCR was sampled from a human donor with glioblastoma. This chain links TRBV18 with TRBJ2-7; TRBD1 might be the D (5 bases). CDR3 residues: CASSPDIRQSSYEQYF. CDR3 DNA: TGTGCCAGCTCACCTGACATCCGACAGAGCTCCTACGAGCAGTACTTC.